A single sample gave rise to the 13 T cell receptor beta chains below, sequenced in a study of OX40 agonist ivuxolimab in advanced cancers. To prepare the library, the immunoSEQ multiplex PCR assay was applied. TCRdb stores this immuneACCESS table with in-frame sequences only. Part of the clones is absent; in the studies checked, under half of the shortfall reflects unresolved V genes, and no reason is known for the rest. The sample table lists some 76,000 clones, around four fifths of them with a count of one. Together, the top ten hold 1.5% to 2% of the sample. The sample here was CD4+ or CD8+ T cells sorted from blood, taken in a trial of the OX40 agonist ivuxolimab. The receptors were gathered from an adult with an advanced solid tumor such as melanoma, head and neck, liver or kidney cancer.

The V gene is TRBV11-2, the J gene TRBJ2-1; TRBD1 or TRBD2 may be the D gene (5 bases each). The CDR3 consists of 15 residues. Germline V gene sequence: CDR1 SGHAT, CDR2 FQNNGV. Between the trimmed V and J ends, which lost 5 bases and 0 bases, there was a span of 11 bases. The CDR3: CASSGTLSSYNEQFF. The CDR3 DNA is TGTGCCAGCAGCGGGACGTTGAGCTCCTACAATGAGCAGTTCTTC.

The chain uses TRBV7-3 and TRBJ2-1; 8 bases map to TRBD1. The CDR3 is 15 residues long. Trimming at V came to 3 bases and at J to 2 bases, leaving 3 bases not matched to a gene. Germline-derived CDR1 and CDR2 are SGHTA and FQGTGA. CDR3 protein: CASSFQGATYNEQFF. The CDR3 nucleotides are TGTGCCAGCAGCTTCCAGGGGGCCACCTACAATGAGCAGTTCTTC. Combining the CDR3 with reference TRBV7-3 and TRBJ2-1 gives the whole variable domain GAGVSQTPSNKVTEKGKYVELRCDPISGHTALYWYRQSLGQGPEFLIYFQGTGAADDSGLPNDRFFAVRPEGSVSTLKIQRTERGDSAVYLCASSFQGATYNEQFFGPGTRLTVL.

The chain combines TRBV7-6 with TRBJ2-7; TRBD1 matches at 8 bases. J lost 0 bases, V lost 1 base, and 2 bases had no gene match. Germline values: CDR1 SGHVS, CDR2 FNYEAQ. There are 15 residues in the CDR3. The CDR3 DNA is TGTGCCAGCAGCTTAGGGACAGGGAGCTCCTACGAGCAGTACTTC. Translation gives CASSLGTGSSYEQYF.

V and J are TRBV19 and TRBJ2-5; 8 positions match TRBD1. The J segment lost 5 bases and the V segment lost 7 bases, leaving 6 bases of the junction unmatched. Per the germline V gene, CDR1 is LNHDA and CDR2 is SQIVND (reference sequence). The length of the CDR3 is 13 residues. The CDR3 here is CASNPGGLETQYF. DNA of the CDR3: TGTGCCAGTAACCCAGGGGGCTTGGAGACCCAGTACTTC.

The genes are TRBV5-4 and TRBJ2-1; 10 bases line up with TRBD2. The CDR3 is 15 amino acids. The V segment lost 1 base and the J segment 7 bases; nucleotides outside the gene matches: 5. Per germline, CDR1 SGHNT and CDR2 YYREEE (reference sequence). CDR3 nucleotides: TGTGCCAGCAGCTTGTCTAGCGGGAGTAGGAATGAGCAGTTCTTC. This sequence encodes CASSLSSGSRNEQFF.

The chain recombines TRBV5-6 with TRBJ2-2; D unclear. The CDR3 runs 14 residues. CDR1 is SGHDT, CDR2 YYEEEE, per germline. The V gene lost 4 bases and the J gene lost 7 bases, with 14 bases spanning the gap. Here the CDR3 reads CASSHETGIGELFF. DNA for the CDR3: TGTGCCAGCAGCCACGAAACTGGCATCGGGGAGCTGTTTTTT.

This chain connects TRBV29-1 to TRBJ2-7; D not resolved. The CDR3 spans 13 residues. Trimming removed 4 bases at V and 7 bases at J, with 17 bases between. Germline CDR1 SQVTM, CDR2 ANQGSEA. CDR3 DNA: TGCAGCGTTGGCGCAGGCCCACCGTGGGAGCAGTACTTC. Translation: CSVGAGPPWEQYF.

J is TRBJ1-5 and V is TRBV11-2; the D gene is possibly TRBD1 (6 bases). The CDR3 is made up of 14 amino acids. Looked up from germline, CDR1 is SGHAT and CDR2 is FQNNGV. V was cut by 5 bases and J by 7 bases, with 15 bases left in between. The CDR3 loop reads CASSRTVGGQPQHF. CDR3 coding DNA: TGTGCCAGCAGCCGGACAGTCGGGGGGCAGCCCCAGCATTTT.

This clone was picked up a small number of times. This chain joins TRBV5-4 and TRBJ1-1, with D uncertain. Looked up from germline, CDR1 is SGHNT and CDR2 is YYREEE (reference sequence). The CDR3 covers 14 residues. The V end lost 2 bases, the J end lost 10 bases, and 18 bases lay between the germline ends. DNA for the CDR3: TGTGCCAGCAGCTTTTACACAGAGCGGTATTCAGCTTTCTTT. Translation gives CASSFYTERYSAFF.

The chain employs TRBV7-8 and TRBJ1-2; D gene uncertain. The CDR3 is 14 amino acids. Trimming left V 5 bases short and J 1 base short, with 11 bases between. Germline CDR1 is SGHVS and CDR2 is FQNEAQ. CDR3 in DNA: TGTGCCAGCAGCCGTTCAAGGGTTAACTATGGCTACACCTTC. Translation: CASSRSRVNYGYTF.

The chain combines TRBV7-8 with TRBJ2-1, with 10 positions matching TRBD1. The V segment lost 5 bases and the J segment 2 bases; nucleotides outside the gene matches: 3. CDR1 is SGHVS, CDR2 FQNEAQ, per germline. This CDR3 is built from 15 residues. The DNA for the CDR3 is TGTGCCAGCAGCCAGACAGGGGGCGCCTACAATGAGCAGTTCTTC. It yields the protein CASSQTGGAYNEQFF.

The CDR3 protein is CASSPLGNGGSTEAFF. CDR3 sequence (DNA): TGTGCCAGCAGCCCATTGGGAAATGGGGGTAGCACTGAAGCTTTCTTT. This chain links TRBV9 with TRBJ1-1, with D possibly matching TRBD1 (5 bases). There are 16 residues in the CDR3. CDR1 is SGDLS, CDR2 YYNGEE, per germline. Trimming left V 4 bases short and J 4 bases short, with 20 bases between.

V usage is TRBV2 and J usage is TRBJ1-5, with D uncertain. The CDR3 contains 15 residues. The ends were cut back, 3 bases at V and 0 bases at J, with 9 bases in the middle. Germline CDR1 is SNHLY and CDR2 is FYNNEI. The DNA for the CDR3 is TGTGCCAGCAGTGACGAGGAGGATAGCAATCAGCCCCAGCATTTT. Translating it yields CASSDEEDSNQPQHF.